This TCR beta chain was sequenced in a study of OX40 agonist ivuxolimab in advanced cancers. Study as a whole: Ivuxolimab, an agonist antibody against OX40 (CD134), was given to patients. Intravenous ivuxolimab at 0.01 to 10 mg/kg was given to patients every 2 weeks. The study, taken as a whole, reports: The antigen specificity of the peripheral T cells (those that were expanded) was not determined. Averaging showed that CD8+ T cells had more expanded clones than CD4+ did.

The repertoire was sequenced with immunoSEQ multiplex PCR; TCRdb's copy has only in-frame clones and lacks some. The sample shows some 80,000 clones, more than 70% of them seen only once. The table lists this clone with a few counts. Its antigen remains unidentified. The sequence was collected from an adult with an advanced solid tumor such as melanoma, head and neck, liver or kidney cancer. The source was CD4+ or CD8+ T cells sorted from blood, collected in a trial of the OX40 agonist ivuxolimab.

The CDR3 sequence: CASGQGNSPLHF. Written as DNA, the CDR3 is TGTGCCAGCGGGCAGGGGAACTCACCCCTCCACTTT. The chain uses TRBV6-5 and TRBJ1-6; D is possibly TRBD1 (6 bases). Looked up from germline, CDR1 is MNHEY and CDR2 is SVGAGI. V gave up 8 bases and J gave up 10 bases, with 12 bases separating them. The CDR3 runs to 12 residues.